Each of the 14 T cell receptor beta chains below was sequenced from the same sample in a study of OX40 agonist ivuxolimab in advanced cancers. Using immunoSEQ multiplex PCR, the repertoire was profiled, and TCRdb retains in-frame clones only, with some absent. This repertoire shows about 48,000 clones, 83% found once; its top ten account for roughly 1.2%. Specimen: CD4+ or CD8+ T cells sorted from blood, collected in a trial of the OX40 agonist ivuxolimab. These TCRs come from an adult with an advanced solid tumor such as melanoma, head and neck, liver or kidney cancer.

CDR3 protein: CATGGLAGLSEQYF. The CDR3 DNA reads as TGTGCCACCGGCGGACTAGCGGGTCTCTCCGAGCAGTACTTC. The chain combines TRBV19 with TRBJ2-7; 11 bases are a match to TRBD2. V trimming: 10 bases; J trimming: 6 bases; junction bases outside the gene matches: 11. The CDR3 spans 14 residues. CDR1 is LNHDA, CDR2 SQIVND, per germline (reference sequence).

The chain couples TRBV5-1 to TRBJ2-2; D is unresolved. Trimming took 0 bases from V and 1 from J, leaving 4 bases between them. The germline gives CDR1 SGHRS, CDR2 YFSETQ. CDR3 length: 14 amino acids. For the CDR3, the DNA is TGCGCCAGCAGCTTGGACAGGAACACCGGGGAGCTGTTTTTT. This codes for CASSLDRNTGELFF.

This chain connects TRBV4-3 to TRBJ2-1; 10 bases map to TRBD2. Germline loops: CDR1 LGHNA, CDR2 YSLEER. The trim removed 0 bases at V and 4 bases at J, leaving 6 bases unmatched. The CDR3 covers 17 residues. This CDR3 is CASSQEAFSGGYNEQFF. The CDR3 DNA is TGCGCCAGCAGCCAAGAGGCTTTTAGCGGGGGGTACAATGAGCAGTTCTTC.

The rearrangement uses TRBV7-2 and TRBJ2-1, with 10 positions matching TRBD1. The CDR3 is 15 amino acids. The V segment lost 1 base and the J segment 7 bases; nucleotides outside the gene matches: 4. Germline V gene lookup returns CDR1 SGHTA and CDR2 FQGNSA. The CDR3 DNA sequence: TGTGCCAGCAGCTTAGTCAGGGACAGGGGAAATGAGCAGTTCTTC. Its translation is CASSLVRDRGNEQFF. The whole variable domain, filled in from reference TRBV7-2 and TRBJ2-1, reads GAGVSQSPSNKVTEKGKDVELRCDPISGHTALYWYRQSLGQGLEFLIYFQGNSAPDKSGLPSDRFSAERTGGSVSTLTIQRTQQEDSAVYLCASSLVRDRGNEQFFGPGTRLTVL.

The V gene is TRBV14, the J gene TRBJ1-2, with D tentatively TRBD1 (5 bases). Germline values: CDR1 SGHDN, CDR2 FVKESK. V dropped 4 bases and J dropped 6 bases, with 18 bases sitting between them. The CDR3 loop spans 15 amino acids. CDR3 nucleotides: TGTGCCAGCAGCCGCAGAACCCAGGGTTACGATGGCTACACCTTC. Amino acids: CASSRRTQGYDGYTF.

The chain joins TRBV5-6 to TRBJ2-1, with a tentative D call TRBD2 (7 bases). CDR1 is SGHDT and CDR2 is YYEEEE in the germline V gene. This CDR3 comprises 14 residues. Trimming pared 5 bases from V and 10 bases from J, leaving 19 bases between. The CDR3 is CASSPGGLSREQFF. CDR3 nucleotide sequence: TGTGCCAGCAGTCCGGGGGGCCTTTCTAGAGAGCAGTTCTTC. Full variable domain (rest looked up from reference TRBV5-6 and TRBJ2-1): DAGVTQSPTHLIKTRGQQVTLRCSPKSGHDTVSWYQQALGQGPQFIFQYYEEEERQRGNFPDRFSGHQFPNYSSELNVNALLLGDSALYLCASSPGGLSREQFFGPGTRLTVL.

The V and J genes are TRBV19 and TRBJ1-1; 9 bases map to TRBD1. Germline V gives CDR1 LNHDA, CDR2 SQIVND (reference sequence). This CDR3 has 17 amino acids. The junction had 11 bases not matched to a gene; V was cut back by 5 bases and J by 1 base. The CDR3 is CASSLYGTGFANTEAFF. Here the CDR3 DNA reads TGTGCCAGTAGTTTATACGGGACAGGGTTTGCGAACACTGAAGCTTTCTTT.

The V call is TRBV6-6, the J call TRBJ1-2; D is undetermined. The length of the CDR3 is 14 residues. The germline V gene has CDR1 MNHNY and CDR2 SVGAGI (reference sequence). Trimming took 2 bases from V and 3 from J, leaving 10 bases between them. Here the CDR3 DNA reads TGTGCCAGCAGTTACAGGCAGGAGTACTATGGCTACACCTTC. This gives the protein CASSYRQEYYGYTF.

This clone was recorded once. The CDR3 nucleotides are TGTGCCAGCAGCCGAGGACAGGGAATACATGGCTACACCTTC. This codes for CASSRGQGIHGYTF. The chain couples TRBV7-2 to TRBJ1-2; TRBD1 matches at 8 bases. CDR1 and CDR2 from the germline V gene are SGHTA and FQGNSA. The CDR3 contains 14 residues. The V segment lost 5 bases and the J segment 6 bases; nucleotides outside the gene matches: 8.

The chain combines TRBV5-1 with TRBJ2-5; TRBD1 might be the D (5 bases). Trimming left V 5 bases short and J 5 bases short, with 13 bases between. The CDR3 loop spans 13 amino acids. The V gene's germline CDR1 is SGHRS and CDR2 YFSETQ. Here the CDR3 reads CASRFRVEETQYF. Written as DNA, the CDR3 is TGCGCCAGCAGGTTCAGGGTCGAGGAGACCCAGTACTTC.

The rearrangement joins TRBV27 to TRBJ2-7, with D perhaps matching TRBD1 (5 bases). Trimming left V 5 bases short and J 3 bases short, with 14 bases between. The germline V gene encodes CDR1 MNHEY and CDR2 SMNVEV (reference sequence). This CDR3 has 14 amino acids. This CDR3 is CASSRRQMIYEQYF. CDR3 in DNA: TGTGCCAGCAGTCGTAGACAGATGATCTACGAGCAGTACTTC.

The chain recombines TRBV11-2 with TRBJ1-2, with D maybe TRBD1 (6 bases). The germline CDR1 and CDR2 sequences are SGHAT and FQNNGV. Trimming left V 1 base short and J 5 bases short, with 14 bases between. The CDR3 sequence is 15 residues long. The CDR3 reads CASSLGGALWYGYTF. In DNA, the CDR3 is TGTGCCAGCAGCTTAGGGGGGGCACTCTGGTATGGCTACACCTTC.

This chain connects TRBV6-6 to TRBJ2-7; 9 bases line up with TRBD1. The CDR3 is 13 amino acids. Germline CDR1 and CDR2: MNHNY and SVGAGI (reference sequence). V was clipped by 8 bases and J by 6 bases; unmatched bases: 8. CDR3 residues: CASLPGTGFEQYF. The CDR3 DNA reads TGTGCCAGCCTACCCGGGACAGGGTTCGAGCAGTACTTC.

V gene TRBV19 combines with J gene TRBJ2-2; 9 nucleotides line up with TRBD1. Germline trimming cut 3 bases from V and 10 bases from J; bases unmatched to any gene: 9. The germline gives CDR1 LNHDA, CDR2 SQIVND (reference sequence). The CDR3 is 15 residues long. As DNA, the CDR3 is TGTGCCAGTAGTATCGGGACAGGGCGGAATGCGGAGCTGTTTTTT. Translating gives CASSIGTGRNAELFF.